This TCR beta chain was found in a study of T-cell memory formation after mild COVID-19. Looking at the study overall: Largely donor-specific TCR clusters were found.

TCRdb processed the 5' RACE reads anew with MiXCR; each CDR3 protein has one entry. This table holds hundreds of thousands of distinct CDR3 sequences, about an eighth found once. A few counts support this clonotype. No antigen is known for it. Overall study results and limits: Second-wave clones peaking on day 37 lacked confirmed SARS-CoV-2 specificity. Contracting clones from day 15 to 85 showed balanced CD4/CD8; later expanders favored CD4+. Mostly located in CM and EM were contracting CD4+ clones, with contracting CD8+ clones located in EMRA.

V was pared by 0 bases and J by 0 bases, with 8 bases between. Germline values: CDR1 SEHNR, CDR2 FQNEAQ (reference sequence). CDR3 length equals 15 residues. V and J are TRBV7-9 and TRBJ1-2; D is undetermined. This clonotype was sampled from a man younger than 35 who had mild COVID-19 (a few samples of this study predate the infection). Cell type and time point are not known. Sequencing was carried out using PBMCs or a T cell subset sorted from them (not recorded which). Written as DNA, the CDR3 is TGTGCCAGCAGCTTAGCAGGGAAGGCTAACTATGGCTACACCTTC. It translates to CASSLAGKANYGYTF.